This TCR beta chain was documented in a study of CD8+ T cells in alopecia areata. Background on the study: The duration of tofacitinib was 6 to 18 months, with 6 months off drug afterward.

The study, taken as a whole, reports: Because of a solitary nonresponder, the connection of baseline CD8+ expansion to response stays uncertain.

Treatment indicated: oral pan-JAK inhibitor, 5-10 mg twice daily. Once RNA had been extracted, it was reverse transcribed into cDNA to act as the sequencing template. Here immunoSEQ multiplex PCR was the method, and the copy in TCRdb shows in-frame clones only, minus some. This repertoire shows approximately 180,000 clones, roughly 70% found once; its top ten account for about 1.3%. Turning to this clone: The antigen remains unidentified.

The V segment lost 7 bases and the J segment 6 bases; nucleotides outside the gene matches: 8. Germline lookup yields CDR1 SQVTM and CDR2 ANQGSEA. This CDR3 has 13 residues. This receptor was identified in a human donor with alopecia areata. The sample was CD4+ T cells sorted from blood, taken at approximately week 50, from a patient treated with tofacitinib. The chain joins TRBV29-1 to TRBJ2-4, with 8 bases lining up with TRBD1. The CDR3 region is CSAVTGALNIQYF. CDR3 nucleotide sequence: TGCAGCGCCGTGACAGGGGCATTAAACATTCAGTACTTC.